The T cell receptor (beta chain) described here comes from a study of T cell responses to AZD1222 COVID-19 vaccine. Overall study results and limits: Following two doses of AZD1222, Spike-specific TCR breadth and depth rose. Clonal diversity may have been underestimated in mostly white British donors. No repertoire was sampled before or during the peak T cell response, only after it.

Sequencing used immunoSEQ multiplex PCR; TCRdb keeps in-frame clones, though not all of them. Among some 120,000 clones listed, roughly 85% were seen once. A note on this clone: The antigen remains undetermined.

Germline V CDR1 and CDR2: MNHEY, SMNVEV (reference sequence). The J segment lost 6 bases and the V segment lost 0 bases, leaving 7 bases of the junction unmatched. This CDR3 is 16 amino acids long. This sequence joins TRBV27 and TRBJ1-5; 8 positions agree with TRBD1. The sequencing used peripheral blood, collected on day 0 of AZD1222 vaccination. The receptor's source is an adult in good health. For the CDR3, the DNA is TGTGCCAGCAGTTTATCGAGGACAGGGTGGGTTCAGCCCCAGCATTTT. This encodes CASSLSRTGWVQPQHF.